This T cell receptor (beta chain) is from a study of cytomegalovirus exposure and HLA in healthy donors. Regarding the study as a whole: In a later analysis, most CMV-associated TCR beta chains appeared HLA-restricted. With high specificity and sensitivity, the classifier reportedly diagnosed cytomegalovirus status.

The PCR used 60 Vbeta and 13 Jbeta primers. Clones were sequenced by immunoSEQ multiplex PCR, and TCRdb holds only the in-frame ones, with some missing. The repertoire holds under 200,000 clones, more than 65% seen once, with 1.5% to 2% in the top ten. A note on this clone: Its specificity is unknown.

Germline CDR1 is SNHLY and CDR2 is FYNNEI. Trimming cost V 8 bases and J 2 bases; bases outside gene matches: 5. This CDR3 has 15 amino acids. The sequence came from a woman aged 30 to 39 in good health and CMV-seronegative. What was sequenced was PBMCs. This chain joins TRBV2 and TRBJ1-5, with 11 bases that match TRBD1. CDR3 protein: CASGGTGGRNQPQHF. CDR3 nucleotides: TGTGCCAGCGGAGGGACAGGGGGGCGCAATCAGCCCCAGCATTTT.